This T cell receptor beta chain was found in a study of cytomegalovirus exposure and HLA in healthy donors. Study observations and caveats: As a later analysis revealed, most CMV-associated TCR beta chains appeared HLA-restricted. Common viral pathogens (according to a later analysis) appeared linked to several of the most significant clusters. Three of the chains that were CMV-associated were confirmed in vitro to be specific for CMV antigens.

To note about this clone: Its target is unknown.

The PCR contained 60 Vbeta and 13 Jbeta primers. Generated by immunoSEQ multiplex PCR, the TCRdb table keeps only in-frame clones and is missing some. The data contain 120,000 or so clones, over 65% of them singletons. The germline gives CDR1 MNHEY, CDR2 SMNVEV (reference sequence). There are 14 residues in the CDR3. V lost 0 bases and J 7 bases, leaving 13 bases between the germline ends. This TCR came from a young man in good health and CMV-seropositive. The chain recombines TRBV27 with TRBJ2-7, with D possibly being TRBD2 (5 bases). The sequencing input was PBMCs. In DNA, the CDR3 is TGTGCCAGCAGTTTATCGGGAGCCCGGAGGGAGCAGTACTTC. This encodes CASSLSGARREQYF.